Below, 22 T cell receptor beta chains from the same sample are listed, as sequenced in a study of regulatory T cells in long-lasting Graves disease (dated by TCRdb to the early 2020s). Libraries were made using multiplex PCR. TCRdb lists the instrument as Illumina HiSeq 4000. iRepertoire HTBI primers and Arm-PCR amplification of CDR3 regions were used to construct TCR beta libraries. TCRdb took the public reads, trimmed them with fastp at Q25, ran MiXCR for clone calling and kept in-frame beta chains. CDR3 protein duplicates are merged, each entry listing the most common genes and DNA. In all, the sample holds approximately 460,000 distinct CDR3 sequences, and about 17% of those were seen once. The top ten clonotypes cover approximately 11% of the sample. Read against the paper, the sample's time point label means: newly diagnosed GD, antithyroid drugs for less than 3 months. For both TCR sequencing and RNA sequencing, RNA was extracted from PBMCs using TRIzol.

The sample was also reused in another study, on T cells in Graves' hyperthyroidism and ophthalmopathy.

The source was peripheral blood mononuclear cells (PBMCs), collected at new diagnosis, from a patient treated with antithyroid drugs. Receptor source: a woman under 40 with Graves disease. Donor details come from another sample of the same person, matched by shared clones.

This clonotype was detected ten times or more. The chain employs TRBV5-1 and TRBJ2-5; 11 bases agree with TRBD2. Germline V lookup: CDR1 SGHRS, CDR2 YFSETQ. Germline trimming cut 3 bases from V and 3 bases from J; bases unmatched to any gene: 7. This CDR3 contains 16 residues. The CDR3 region is CASSYTTSGIEETQYF. CDR3 DNA sequence: TGCGCCAGCAGCTATACGACTAGCGGGATAGAAGAGACCCAGTACTTC. The complete variable domain, with remaining parts taken from reference TRBV5-1 and TRBJ2-5, reads KAGVTQTPRYLIKTRGQQVTLSCSPISGHRSVSWYQQTPGQGLQFLFEYFSETQRNKGNFPGRFSGRQFSNSRSEMNVSTLELGDSALYLCASSYTTSGIEETQYFGPGTRLLVL.

This clonotype was seen a handful of times. The chain is built from TRBV4-1 and TRBJ1-6; tentative D call: TRBD1 (6 bases). Germline V gene lookup returns CDR1 MGHRA and CDR2 YSYEKL. V gave up 0 bases and J gave up 4 bases, with 10 bases separating them. The CDR3 runs to 16 residues. CDR3 sequence reads: CASSQEPGAYNSPLHF. The CDR3 DNA sequence: TGCGCCAGCAGCCAAGAGCCAGGGGCTTATAATTCACCCCTCCACTTT.

This clonotype has a count of ten or more. The junction departs from the called germline gene at one end, perhaps through a read error. J is TRBJ1-1 and V is TRBV5-1, with D perhaps TRBD1 (6 bases). Germline CDR1 reads SGHRS; CDR2 reads YFSETQ. The CDR3 extends over 17 amino acids. The CDR3 spells CASSLGGEGAGRTEAFF. Written as DNA, the CDR3 is TGTGCCAGCAGCTTGGGGGGCGAAGGGGCTGGGCGAACTGAAGCTTTCTTT. Variable domain in full (rest from reference TRBV5-1 and TRBJ1-1): KAGVTQTPRYLIKTRGQQVTLSCSPISGHRSVSWYQQTPGQGLQFLFEYFSETQRNKGNFPGRFSGRQFSNSRSEMNVSTLELGDSALYLCASSLGGEGAGRTEAFFGQGTRLTVV.

This chain connects TRBV12-3 or TRBV12-4 to TRBJ1-6; D unclear. This CDR3 region has 11 residues. Trimming took 5 bases from V and 9 from J, leaving 5 bases between them. The CDR3 sequence is CASSRGSPLHF. CDR3 DNA: TGTGCCAGCAGTCGGGGTTCACCCCTCCACTTT.

This clonotype was counted between two and nine times. This rearrangement joins TRBV30 to TRBJ2-7, with D perhaps TRBD2 (5 bases). Germline V gene lookup returns CDR1 GTSNPN and CDR2 SVGIG (reference sequence). The length of the CDR3 is 14 residues. Trimming left V 6 bases short and J 0 bases short, with 15 bases between. CDR3 loop: CACTPRADSYEQYF. In nucleotides, the CDR3 is TGTGCCTGCACCCCGAGGGCAGACTCCTACGAGCAGTACTTC.

This clonotype has at least ten counts. V and J are TRBV20-1 and TRBJ2-5; D gene unclear. V gave up 1 base and J gave up 1 base, with 13 bases separating them. Germline V CDR1 and CDR2: DFQATT, SNEGSKA (reference sequence). The CDR3 totals 15 residues. The CDR3 is CSARGLAAAQETQYF. CDR3 bases: TGCAGTGCTAGAGGTCTTGCGGCGGCCCAAGAGACCCAGTACTTC.

This clonotype showed up just a few times. V gene TRBV7-9 combines with J gene TRBJ2-7, with unresolved D. V lost 1 base and J lost 7, with 8 bases in between. The CDR3 runs 12 residues. The germline gives CDR1 SEHNR, CDR2 FQNEAQ (reference sequence). CDR3: CASSLDSWEQYF. CDR3 DNA sequence: TGTGCCAGCAGCTTAGACAGTTGGGAGCAGTACTTC. Full variable domain (missing parts from reference TRBV7-9 and TRBJ2-7): DTGVSQNPRHKITKRGQNVTFRCDPISEHNRLYWYRQTLGQGPEFLTYFQNEAQLEKSRLLSDRFSAERPKGSFSTLEIQRTEQGDSAMYLCASSLDSWEQYFGPGTRLTVT.

The gene calls are TRBV2 and TRBJ1-1; TRBD1 might be the D (6 bases). CDR3 length: 13 residues. V was cut by 1 base and J by 5 bases, with 8 bases left in between. CDR1 is SNHLY and CDR2 is FYNNEI in the germline V gene. The CDR3 loop reads CASSEEGGTEAFF. The CDR3 DNA follows: TGTGCCAGCAGTGAAGAGGGGGGAACTGAAGCTTTCTTT.

The V and J genes are TRBV12-5 and TRBJ2-7; 8 positions match TRBD2. V shed 7 bases, J shed 6 bases, and the junction held 11 bases outside the gene matches. Germline CDR1 reads LGHNT; CDR2 reads FRNRAP. This CDR3 spans 14 amino acids. The CDR3 loop is CASALGTRGGEQYF. The CDR3 nucleotides read TGTGCTAGTGCCCTGGGGACTAGGGGGGGCGAGCAGTACTTC.

This clonotype was recorded at least ten times. This sequence joins TRBV30 and TRBJ2-2; the D gene is possibly TRBD1 (6 bases). Looked up from germline, CDR1 is GTSNPN and CDR2 is SVGIG (reference sequence). Trimming stripped 1 base from V and 2 bases from J, with 14 bases between. The CDR3 loop spans 16 amino acids. CDR3 sequence (DNA): TGTGCCTGGAGTGGTGGTGCAGGGGACAACACCGGGGAGCTGTTTTTT. Amino acid sequence: CAWSGGAGDNTGELFF.

This clonotype was counted many times. The V gene is TRBV7-9, the J gene TRBJ2-7, with D perhaps TRBD1 (5 bases). Germline CDR1 and CDR2: SEHNR and FQNEAQ (reference sequence). The CDR3 has 13 amino acids. V was clipped by 5 bases and J by 2 bases, with 10 bases between them. The CDR3: CASSLQGTYEQYF. The CDR3 coding sequence is TGTGCCAGCAGCCTCCAGGGCACCTACGAGCAGTACTTC.

The rearrangement uses TRBV24-1 and TRBJ1-2; 8 bases are a match to TRBD1. In germline, CDR1 is KGHDR, CDR2 SFDVKD. V lost 4 bases, J lost 7 bases, and 10 bases stayed unmatched. The CDR3 totals 15 residues. CDR3 sequence reads: CATSDRGQDAGGYTF. The CDR3 DNA sequence: TGTGCCACCAGTGACCGGGGACAGGACGCCGGTGGCTACACCTTC.

This clonotype was observed many times. The chain links TRBV27 to TRBJ2-1, with TRBD2 identical over 8 bases. Germline CDR1 is MNHEY and CDR2 is SMNVEV (reference sequence). With 4 bases clipped from V and 7 bases from J, the junction kept 9 bases outside the gene matches. This CDR3 comprises 15 residues. The CDR3 DNA reads TGTGCCAGCAGTTCCGGGGGCGGGAGGAGAAATGAGCAGTTCTTC. Encoded protein: CASSSGGGRRNEQFF.

This clonotype was found a few times. The chain combines TRBV20-1 with TRBJ2-2, with D possibly matching TRBD2 (7 bases). This CDR3 comprises 18 residues. Trimming stripped 4 bases from V and 6 bases from J, with 27 bases between. Germline V CDR1 and CDR2: DFQATT, SNEGSKA (reference sequence). The CDR3 DNA reads TGCAGTGCTACCCCGGGCGGGGGCGCGTCGGGTCGGCCCGGGGAGCTGTTTTTT. The encoded protein is CSATPGGGASGRPGELFF.

This clonotype was seen a few times. The chain carries TRBV19 and TRBJ2-2; unclear D gene. CDR3 length equals 12 residues. In germline, CDR1 is LNHDA, CDR2 SQIVND (reference sequence). Trimming left V 7 bases short and J 5 bases short, with 8 bases between. In DNA form, the CDR3 reads TGTGCCAGTATAACTGAAACCGGGGAGCTGTTTTTT. This codes for CASITETGELFF.

In this sample, this clonotype turned up a few times. J is TRBJ2-5 and V is TRBV7-2; no clear D gene. CDR1 is SGHTA and CDR2 is FQGNSA in the germline V gene. This CDR3 comprises 14 residues. The ends were cut back, 5 bases at V and 0 bases at J, with 10 bases in the middle. The CDR3 sequence: CASSRRINQETQYF. CDR3 DNA sequence: TGTGCCAGCAGCCGCCGGATCAACCAAGAGACCCAGTACTTC.

This clonotype was counted many times. The genes are TRBV28 and TRBJ1-5; D gene unclear. The CDR3 is 13 residues long. Germline loops: CDR1 MDHEN, CDR2 SYDVKM. With 5 bases removed from V and 3 bases from J, the gap between germline ends came to 8 bases. In DNA, the CDR3 is TGTGCCAGCAGTGAAGGGTTCAATCAGCCCCAGCATTTT. It encodes CASSEGFNQPQHF.

This clonotype came up many times. The chain has TRBV29-1 and TRBJ2-7, with D possibly being TRBD2 (7 bases). CDR1 is SQVTM and CDR2 is ANQGSEA in the germline V gene. The CDR3 contains 14 residues. V was trimmed by 3 bases and J by 2 bases, leaving 14 bases between them. The CDR3 DNA sequence: TGCAGCGTTGAGGGGGCGGGAGCGACCTACGAGCAGTACTTC. Encoded protein: CSVEGAGATYEQYF.

This clonotype appeared many times. CDR3 nucleotide sequence: TGCAGTTACCTAGCGGGAGGGCCTTATGAGCAGTTCTTC. Translating gives CSYLAGGPYEQFF. The chain has TRBV29-1 and TRBJ2-1; 12 nucleotides agree with TRBD2. There are 13 residues in the CDR3. Germline V gene sequence: CDR1 SQVTM, CDR2 ANQGSEA.

This clonotype was observed at least ten times. The V gene is TRBV20-1, the J gene TRBJ2-1, with 10 positions matching TRBD2. Germline CDR1 reads DFQATT; CDR2 reads SNEGSKA (reference sequence). CDR3 length: 15 residues. The V gene end was trimmed by 1 base and the J gene end by 4 bases; junction bases not matched to a gene: 4. CDR3 loop: CSARVVLAGYNEQFF. The CDR3 DNA is TGCAGTGCTAGAGTGGTACTAGCGGGATACAATGAGCAGTTCTTC.

This clonotype was recorded at least ten times. The chain is built from TRBV24-1 and TRBJ1-2, with TRBD1 matching 10 bases. The CDR3 contains 16 residues. Germline CDR1 is KGHDR and CDR2 is SFDVKD. The ends lost 2 bases at V and 6 bases at J; junction bases unmatched: 8. The CDR3 here is CATSDSRQGAPNGYTF. In DNA form, the CDR3 reads TGTGCCACCAGTGATTCTCGACAGGGGGCTCCCAATGGCTACACCTTC.

This sequence joins TRBV10-3 and TRBJ2-4; D is uncertain. Germline loops: CDR1 ENHRY, CDR2 SYGVKD. Trimming left V 2 bases short and J 5 bases short, with 4 bases between. CDR3 length: 12 amino acids. The CDR3 DNA sequence: TGTGCCATCAGTGAGCCGGAAAACATTCAGTACTTC. It codes for CAISEPENIQYF.